Below, 6 T cell receptor beta chains from the same sample are listed, as sequenced in a study of shared clonotypes between healthy human individuals. The protocol was immunoSEQ multiplex PCR, while the TCRdb copy is restricted to in-frame clones and leaves out a portion. The table lists some 2,100,000 clones, 90% to 95% of them singletons. CD45RO-negative cells were positively selected for CCR7, leaving out terminally differentiated effector memory CD45RA+ cells. The sequencing sample was made of naive CD8+ T cells from PBMCs. The receptor set was obtained from a man aged 18-30 years in good health. Some clones in this sample may be carry-over from other donors' samples.

The chain is built from TRBV30 and TRBJ1-6, with 7 bases identical to TRBD1. With 5 bases clipped from V and 9 bases from J, the junction kept 10 bases outside the gene matches. CDR3 length: 14 residues. Germline values: CDR1 GTSNPN, CDR2 SVGIG (reference sequence). Here the CDR3 reads CAWEREQGRSPLHF. As DNA, the CDR3 is TGTGCCTGGGAGAGGGAACAGGGGCGTTCACCCCTCCACTTT.

The chain uses TRBV19 and TRBJ2-7; TRBD1 might be the D (5 bases). Trimming took off 5 bases at V and 5 bases at J, with 10 bases between the two ends. The CDR3 runs to 12 residues. CDR1 and CDR2 (germline): LNHDA, SQIVND (reference sequence). This CDR3 is CASSPSGNEQYF. In DNA form, the CDR3 reads TGTGCCAGTAGTCCTTCAGGGAACGAGCAGTACTTC.

The rearrangement uses TRBV10-1 and TRBJ2-7, with 9 bases fitting TRBD1. V lost 2 bases and J lost 4; bases outside the gene matches: 9. This CDR3 region has 16 residues. Germline V CDR1 and CDR2: WNHNN, SYGVQD (reference sequence). The CDR3 here is CASSERGGTGTYEQYF. In DNA form, the CDR3 reads TGCGCCAGCAGTGAGAGGGGGGGGACAGGGACATACGAGCAGTACTTC.

Concerning this clone: The sample holds other DNA sequences that translate to the same CDR3. The V call is TRBV29-1, the J call TRBJ2-1, with 8 bases matching TRBD2. V was pared by 6 bases and J by 0 bases, with 4 bases of the junction left unmatched. The CDR3 has 14 residues. The germline V gene has CDR1 SQVTM and CDR2 ANQGSEA. CDR3 coding DNA: TGCAGCGTGCTCGGGACTAGCTCCTACAATGAGCAGTTCTTC. Its translation is CSVLGTSSYNEQFF.

This rearrangement joins TRBV28 to TRBJ2-7, with 8 bases lining up with TRBD2. This CDR3 spans 14 amino acids. Germline V lookup: CDR1 MDHEN, CDR2 SYDVKM. With V trimmed by 6 bases and J by 3 bases, 7 bases remained unmatched. The CDR3 sequence is CASSPNGRGYEQYF. The DNA of the CDR3 is TGTGCCAGCAGCCCAAACGGGAGGGGCTACGAGCAGTACTTC.

The rearrangement links TRBV15 to TRBJ1-1, with 8 bases that match TRBD1. J lost 3 bases, V lost 3 bases, and 6 bases had no gene match. The CDR3 has 15 amino acids. Germline V gene lookup returns CDR1 LNHNV and CDR2 YYDKDF (reference sequence). The CDR3 is CATSREDRADTEAFF. CDR3 DNA sequence: TGTGCCACCAGCAGGGAGGACAGGGCCGACACTGAAGCTTTCTTT.